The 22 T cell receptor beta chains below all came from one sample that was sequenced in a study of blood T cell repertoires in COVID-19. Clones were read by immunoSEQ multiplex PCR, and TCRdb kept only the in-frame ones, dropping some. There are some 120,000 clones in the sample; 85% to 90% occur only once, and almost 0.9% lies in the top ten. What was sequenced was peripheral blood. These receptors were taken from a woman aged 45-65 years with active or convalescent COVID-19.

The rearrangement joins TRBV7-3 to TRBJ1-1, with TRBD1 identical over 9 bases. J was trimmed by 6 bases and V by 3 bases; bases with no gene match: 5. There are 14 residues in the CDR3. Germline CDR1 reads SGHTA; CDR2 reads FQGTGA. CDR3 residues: CASSLGTGSAEAFF. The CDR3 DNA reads TGTGCCAGCAGCTTGGGGACAGGGTCCGCTGAAGCTTTCTTT.

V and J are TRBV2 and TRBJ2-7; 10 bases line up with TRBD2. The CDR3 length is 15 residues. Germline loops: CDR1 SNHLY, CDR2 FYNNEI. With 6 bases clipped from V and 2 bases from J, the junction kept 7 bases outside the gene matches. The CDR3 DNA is TGTGCCAGCAGCAACGGACTAGCGGAGACCTACGAGCAGTACTTC. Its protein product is CASSNGLAETYEQYF. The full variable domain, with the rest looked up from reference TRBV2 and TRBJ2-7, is EPEVTQTPSHQVTQMGQEVILRCVPISNHLYFYWYRQILGQKVEFLVSFYNNEISEKSEIFDDQFSVERPDGSNFTLKIRSTKLEDSAMYFCASSNGLAETYEQYFGPGTRLTVT.

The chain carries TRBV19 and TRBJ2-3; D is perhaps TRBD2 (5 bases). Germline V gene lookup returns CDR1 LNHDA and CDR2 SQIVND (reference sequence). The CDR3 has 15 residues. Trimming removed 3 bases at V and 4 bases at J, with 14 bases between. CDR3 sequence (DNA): TGTGCCAGTAGTATCCGAGGGAGAGGGCCAGATACGCAGTATTTT. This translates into CASSIRGRGPDTQYF. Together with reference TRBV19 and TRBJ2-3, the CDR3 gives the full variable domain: DGGITQSPKYLFRKEGQNVTLSCEQNLNHDAMYWYRQDPGQGLRLIYYSQIVNDFQKGDIAEGYSVSREKKESFPLTVTSAQKNPTAFYLCASSIRGRGPDTQYFGPGTRLTVL.

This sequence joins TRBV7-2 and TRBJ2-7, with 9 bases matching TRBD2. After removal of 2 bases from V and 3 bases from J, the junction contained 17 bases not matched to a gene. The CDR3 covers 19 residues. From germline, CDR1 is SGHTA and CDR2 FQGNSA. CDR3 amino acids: CASSLFGIVAGGPNYEQYF. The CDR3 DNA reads TGTGCCAGCAGCTTATTTGGGATTGTTGCGGGAGGGCCCAACTACGAGCAGTACTTC.

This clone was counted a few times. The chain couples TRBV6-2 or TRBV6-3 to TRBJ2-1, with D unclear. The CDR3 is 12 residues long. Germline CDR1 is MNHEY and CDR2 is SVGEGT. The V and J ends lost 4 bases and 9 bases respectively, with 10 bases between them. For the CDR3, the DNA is TGTGCCAGCAGTTTACAGTTTTCTGAGCAGTTCTTC. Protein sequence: CASSLQFSEQFF.

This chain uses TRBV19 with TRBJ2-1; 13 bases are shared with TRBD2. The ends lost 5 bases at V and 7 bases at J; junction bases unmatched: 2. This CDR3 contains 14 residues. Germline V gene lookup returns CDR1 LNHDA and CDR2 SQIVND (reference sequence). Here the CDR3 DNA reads TGTGCCAGTAGTGGACTAGCGGGAGTTAATGAGCAGTTCTTC. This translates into CASSGLAGVNEQFF.

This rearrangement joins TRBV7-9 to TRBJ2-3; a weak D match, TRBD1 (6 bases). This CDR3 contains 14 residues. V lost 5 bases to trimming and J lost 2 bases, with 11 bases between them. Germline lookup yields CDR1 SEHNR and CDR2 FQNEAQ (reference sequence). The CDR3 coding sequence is TGTGCCAGCAGCGACACAGGGCTCACAGATACGCAGTATTTT. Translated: CASSDTGLTDTQYF.

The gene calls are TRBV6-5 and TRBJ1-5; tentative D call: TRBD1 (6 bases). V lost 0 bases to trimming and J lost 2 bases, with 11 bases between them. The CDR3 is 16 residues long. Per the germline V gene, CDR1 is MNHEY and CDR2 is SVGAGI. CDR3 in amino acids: CASSYSGGPGNQPQHF. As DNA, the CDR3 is TGTGCCAGCAGTTACTCGGGGGGGCCCGGCAATCAGCCCCAGCATTTT.

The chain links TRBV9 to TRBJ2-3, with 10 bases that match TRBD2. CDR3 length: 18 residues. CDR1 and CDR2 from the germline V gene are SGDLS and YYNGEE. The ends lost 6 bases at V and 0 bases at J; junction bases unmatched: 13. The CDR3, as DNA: TGTGCCAGCAACCGGCTAGCGGGAGTAGGCCGGAGCACAGATACGCAGTATTTT. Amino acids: CASNRLAGVGRSTDTQYF.

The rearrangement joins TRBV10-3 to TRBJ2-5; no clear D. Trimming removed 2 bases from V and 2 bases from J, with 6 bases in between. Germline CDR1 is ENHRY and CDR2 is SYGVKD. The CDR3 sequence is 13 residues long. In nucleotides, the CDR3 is TGTGCCATCAGTGAGCCCCAACAAGAGACCCAGTACTTC. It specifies CAISEPQQETQYF.

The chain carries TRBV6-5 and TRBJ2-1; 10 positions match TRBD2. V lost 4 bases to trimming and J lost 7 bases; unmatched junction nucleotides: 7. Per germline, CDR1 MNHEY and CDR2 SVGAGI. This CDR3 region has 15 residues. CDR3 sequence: CASSFEREGRNEQFF. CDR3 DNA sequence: TGTGCCAGCAGTTTCGAGCGGGAGGGCAGAAATGAGCAGTTCTTC.

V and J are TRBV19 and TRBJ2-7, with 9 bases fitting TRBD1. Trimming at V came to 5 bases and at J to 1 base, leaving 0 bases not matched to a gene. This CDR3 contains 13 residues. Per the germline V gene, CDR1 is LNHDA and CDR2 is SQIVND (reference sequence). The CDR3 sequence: CASSDRGSYEQYF. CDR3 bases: TGTGCCAGTAGTGACAGGGGGTCCTACGAGCAGTACTTC.

CDR3 loop: CASSLGGDTQYF. In DNA, the CDR3 is TGTGCCAGCAGCTTAGGAGGAGATACGCAGTATTTT. The gene calls are TRBV11-2 and TRBJ2-3; no reliable D call. Trimming shortened V by 1 base and J by 5 bases, and 4 bases separated the two germline ends. Germline lookup yields CDR1 SGHAT and CDR2 FQNNGV. CDR3 length: 12 amino acids.

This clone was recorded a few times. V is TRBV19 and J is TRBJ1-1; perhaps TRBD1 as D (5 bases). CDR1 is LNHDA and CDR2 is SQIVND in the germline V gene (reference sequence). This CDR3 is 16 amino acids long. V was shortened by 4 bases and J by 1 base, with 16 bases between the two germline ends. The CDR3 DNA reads TGTGCCAGTAGTACCCCCGCCGGTAGGGGGAACACTGAAGCTTTCTTT. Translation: CASSTPAGRGNTEAFF.

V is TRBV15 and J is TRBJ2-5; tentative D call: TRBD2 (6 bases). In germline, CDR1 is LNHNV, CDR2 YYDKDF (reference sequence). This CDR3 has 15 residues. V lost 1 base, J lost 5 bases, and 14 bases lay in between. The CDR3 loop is CATSRAPVGGETQYF. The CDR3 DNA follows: TGTGCCACCAGCAGAGCTCCCGTTGGGGGGGAGACCCAGTACTTC. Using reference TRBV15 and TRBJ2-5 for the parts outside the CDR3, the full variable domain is DAMVIQNPRYQVTQFGKPVTLSCSQTLNHNVMYWYQQKSSQAPKLLFHYYDKDFNNEADTPDNFQSRRPNTSFCFLDIRSPGLGDTAMYLCATSRAPVGGETQYFGPGTRLLVL.

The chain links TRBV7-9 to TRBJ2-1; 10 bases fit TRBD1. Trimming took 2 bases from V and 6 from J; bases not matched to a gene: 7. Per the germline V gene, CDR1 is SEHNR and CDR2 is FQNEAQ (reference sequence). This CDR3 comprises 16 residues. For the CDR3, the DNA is TGTGCCAGCAGCTTAACCCTCGGGACAGGGGTCAATGAGCAGTTCTTC. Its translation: CASSLTLGTGVNEQFF.

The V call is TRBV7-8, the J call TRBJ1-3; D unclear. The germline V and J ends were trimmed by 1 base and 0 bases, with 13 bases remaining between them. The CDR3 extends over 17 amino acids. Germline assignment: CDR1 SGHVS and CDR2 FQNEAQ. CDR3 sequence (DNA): TGTGCCAGCAGCTTAGGGTGGGCGGGCAACTCTGGAAACACCATATATTTT. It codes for CASSLGWAGNSGNTIYF.

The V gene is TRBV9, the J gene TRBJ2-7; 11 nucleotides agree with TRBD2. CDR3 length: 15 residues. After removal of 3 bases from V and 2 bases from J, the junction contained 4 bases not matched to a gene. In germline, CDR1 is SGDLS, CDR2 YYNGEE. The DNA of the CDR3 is TGTGCCAGCAGCGGAGGGACTAGCGGAGCCTACGAGCAGTACTTC. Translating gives CASSGGTSGAYEQYF.

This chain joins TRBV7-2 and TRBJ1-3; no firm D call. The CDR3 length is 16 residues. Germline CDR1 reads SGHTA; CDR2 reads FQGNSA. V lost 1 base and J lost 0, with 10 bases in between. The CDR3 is CASSLGPIFSGNTIYF. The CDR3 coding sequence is TGTGCCAGCAGCTTAGGGCCCATATTCTCTGGAAACACCATATATTTT.

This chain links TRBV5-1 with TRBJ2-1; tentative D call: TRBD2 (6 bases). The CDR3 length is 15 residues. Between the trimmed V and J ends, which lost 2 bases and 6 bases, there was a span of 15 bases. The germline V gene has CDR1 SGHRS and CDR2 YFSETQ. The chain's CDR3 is CASSFGTGLINEQFF. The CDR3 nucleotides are TGCGCCAGCAGCTTCGGGACTGGTCTCATCAATGAGCAGTTCTTC. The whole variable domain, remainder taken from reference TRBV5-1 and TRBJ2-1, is KAGVTQTPRYLIKTRGQQVTLSCSPISGHRSVSWYQQTPGQGLQFLFEYFSETQRNKGNFPGRFSGRQFSNSRSEMNVSTLELGDSALYLCASSFGTGLINEQFFGPGTRLTVL.

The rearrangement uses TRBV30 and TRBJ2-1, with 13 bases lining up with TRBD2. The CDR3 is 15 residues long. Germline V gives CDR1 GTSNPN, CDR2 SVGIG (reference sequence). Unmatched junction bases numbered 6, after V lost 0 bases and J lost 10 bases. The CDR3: CAWSVGLAGVLEQFF. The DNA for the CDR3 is TGTGCCTGGAGTGTCGGACTAGCGGGAGTTTTGGAGCAGTTCTTC.

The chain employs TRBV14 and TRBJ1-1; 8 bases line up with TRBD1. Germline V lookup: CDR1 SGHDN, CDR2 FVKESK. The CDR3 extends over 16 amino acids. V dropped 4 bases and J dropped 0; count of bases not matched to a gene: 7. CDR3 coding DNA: TGTGCCAGCAGCCTTGACAGGGGTTGGATGAACACTGAAGCTTTCTTT. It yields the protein CASSLDRGWMNTEAFF.